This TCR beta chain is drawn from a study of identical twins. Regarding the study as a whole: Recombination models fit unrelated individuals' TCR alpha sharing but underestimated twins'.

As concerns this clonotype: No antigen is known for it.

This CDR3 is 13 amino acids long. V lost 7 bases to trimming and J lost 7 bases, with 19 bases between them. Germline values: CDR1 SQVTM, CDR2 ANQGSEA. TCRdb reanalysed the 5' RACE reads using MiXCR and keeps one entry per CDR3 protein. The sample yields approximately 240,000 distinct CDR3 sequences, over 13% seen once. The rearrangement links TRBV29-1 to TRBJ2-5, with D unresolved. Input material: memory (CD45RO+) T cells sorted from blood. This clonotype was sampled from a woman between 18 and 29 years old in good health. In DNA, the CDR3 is TGCAGCGGCTTGGATGGCGGCTCGGTGACCCAGTACTTC. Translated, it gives CSGLDGGSVTQYF.